The source of this T cell receptor (beta chain) is a study of blood T cell repertoires in COVID-19. Study-wide context: Acute and convalescent COVID-19 samples came from the United States, Italy and Spain. The cDNA or gDNA used as material had been derived from T cells, B-cell-depleted T cells, or PBMCs.

In the authors' workflow: It was from reference gene primer amplification that nucleated cell counts were estimated. The data were produced by immunoSEQ multiplex PCR, yet TCRdb's version contains in-frame clones alone and is incomplete. The V and J calls and the clone size are those of that table, but D and trimming were determined from the DNA. This sample carries about 30,000 clones, approximately 86% of them seen once, and the ten largest clones take around 12%. V was clipped by 0 bases and J by 3 bases, with 10 bases between them. This CDR3 is built from 14 residues. CDR1 is SGHRS and CDR2 is YFSETQ in the germline V gene.

This clonotype was obtained from a human donor in a cohort sampled during active COVID-19. The donor label of this sample is uncertain. Sequencing was performed on peripheral blood. V gene TRBV5-1 combines with J gene TRBJ2-7; D may be TRBD1 (5 bases). The CDR3, as DNA: TGCGCCAGCAGCTTGGGGACAACCCTCTACGAGCAGTACTTC. Translation gives CASSLGTTLYEQYF. The variable domain in full, with the rest retrieved from reference TRBV5-1 and TRBJ2-7, is KAGVTQTPRYLIKTRGQQVTLSCSPISGHRSVSWYQQTPGQGLQFLFEYFSETQRNKGNFPGRFSGRQFSNSRSEMNVSTLELGDSALYLCASSLGTTLYEQYFGPGTRLTVT.